This paragraph reports one T cell receptor beta chain. Its specificity is not known. TCRdb used MiXCR to reprocess the 5' RACE reads, holding one entry per CDR3 protein. The sample holds about 160,000 distinct CDR3 sequences; around a third are singletons and the top ten take 9.5% to 15%. The data were obtained in a study of T-cell memory formation after mild COVID-19. The V end was cut by 3 bases, the J end by 2 bases, with 11 bases between. The germline gives CDR1 MNHEY, CDR2 SVGAGI. The CDR3 is made up of 14 amino acids. Study-level results: CD4+ bias marked clones expanding day 15 to 37, unlike balanced contracting clones. CD4+ contracting clones were mainly CM and EM; CD8+ ones, EMRA. The second-wave clones peaking on day 37 were not confirmed as SARS-CoV-2-specific.

The chain carries TRBV6-5 and TRBJ2-7; D perhaps matches TRBD1 (6 bases). The clonotype was recovered from an adult woman who had mild COVID-19 (a few samples of this study predate the infection). Cell type and time point are not known. The sample taken for sequencing was PBMCs or a T cell subset sorted from them (not recorded which). Here the CDR3 reads CASSYRTGTYEQYF. The CDR3, as DNA: TGTGCCAGCAGTTATAGAACAGGGACCTACGAGCAGTACTTC.